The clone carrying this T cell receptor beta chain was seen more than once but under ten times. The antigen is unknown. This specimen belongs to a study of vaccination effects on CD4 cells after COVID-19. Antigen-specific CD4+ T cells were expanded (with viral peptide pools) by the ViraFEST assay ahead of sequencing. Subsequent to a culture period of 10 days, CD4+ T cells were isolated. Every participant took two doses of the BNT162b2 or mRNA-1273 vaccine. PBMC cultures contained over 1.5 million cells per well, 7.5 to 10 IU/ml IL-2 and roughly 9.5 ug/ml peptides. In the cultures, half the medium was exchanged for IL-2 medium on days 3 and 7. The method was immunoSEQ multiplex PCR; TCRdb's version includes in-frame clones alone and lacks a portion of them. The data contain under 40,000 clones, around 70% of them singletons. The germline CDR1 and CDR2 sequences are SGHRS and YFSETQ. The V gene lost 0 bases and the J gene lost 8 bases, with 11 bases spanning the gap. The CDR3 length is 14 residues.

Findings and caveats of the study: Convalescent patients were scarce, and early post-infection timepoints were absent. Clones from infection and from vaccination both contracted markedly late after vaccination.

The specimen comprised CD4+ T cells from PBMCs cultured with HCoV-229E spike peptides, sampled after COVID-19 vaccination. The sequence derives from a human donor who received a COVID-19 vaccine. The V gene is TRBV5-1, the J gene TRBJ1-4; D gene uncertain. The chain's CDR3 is CASSLDAGSEKLFF. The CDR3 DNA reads TGCGCCAGCAGCTTGGACGCGGGGTCCGAAAAACTGTTTTTT.